The clone carrying this T cell receptor (beta chain) came up a few times. The CDR3 runs 13 residues. Trimming cost V 7 bases and J 0 bases, with 10 bases left between them. Per the germline V gene, CDR1 is DFQATT and CDR2 is SNEGSKA (reference sequence). These data are taken from a study of identical twins. TCRdb independently ran MiXCR on the 5' RACE reads; one entry per CDR3 protein. The sample gives fewer than 900,000 distinct CDR3 sequences, 15% to 20% of which show up once; around 13% is in the top ten. This same sample was also taken into another study, of T cells expressing NK-cell markers. That study reports: Sorted CD3+CD56+NKG2C+, CD3+CD56+NKG2C- and CD3+CD56-NKG2C+ T cells supplied TCR beta repertoires.

The TCR originated in a woman younger than 30 in good health. The rearrangement uses TRBV20-1 and TRBJ2-1; TRBD2 might be the D (6 bases). Sequenced: PBMCs. CDR3 sequence: CSGGVSSYNEQFF. Written as DNA, the CDR3 is TGCAGTGGGGGGGTTAGCTCCTACAATGAGCAGTTCTTC.